This record covers a single T cell receptor beta chain. Its matching antigen is unknown. Findings of the study overall: Larger-cohort validation covered only one TCR beta V-J rearrangement. Tumor Tregs overlapped most with tumor, then blood, naive CD4+ cells.

Memory CD4+ T cells were sorted as CD4+CD45RO+CD25- cells. TCRdb fed the 5' RACE reads into MiXCR, producing one record per CDR3 protein. The sample holds around 44,000 distinct CDR3 sequences, over 25% seen once. The source is a female donor with breast cancer. Sequenced input: tumor-infiltrating memory CD4+ T cells sorted from the breast tumor. Subset: memory CD4+ T cells, CD4+CD45RO+CD25-.

CDR3 nucleotides: TGTGCCATCAGAGCCTCCGGGACTAGCGGGAGGGACACAGATACGCAGTATTTT. It codes for CAIRASGTSGRDTDTQYF. The chain uses TRBV10-3 and TRBJ2-3, with TRBD2 matching over 16 bases. CDR1 ENHRY and CDR2 SYGVKD come from the germline V gene. The CDR3 covers 18 residues. The junction had 8 bases not matched to a gene; V was cut back by 6 bases and J by 2 bases.